Reported below is one TCR beta chain. Its specificity is unknown. This sample is part of a study of cytomegalovirus exposure and HLA in healthy donors. Broader study findings: Cytomegalovirus status, reportedly, was diagnosed with high specificity and sensitivity by the classifier. The study recorded 160 or so TCR beta chains that were cytomegalovirus-associated.

The germline gives CDR1 SGDLS, CDR2 YYNGEE. J gave up 2 bases and V 5 bases, and 2 bases lay outside the gene matches. This CDR3 is built from 14 residues. The assay was immunoSEQ multiplex PCR, and TCRdb's table has in-frame clones only and misses some. The sample includes fewer than 200,000 clones, about nine tenths of them seen just once. Separate from the 666-subject first cohort was the approximately 130-subject validation cohort, to which the donors belonged. Sequencing input: PBMCs. The chain carries TRBV9 and TRBJ2-3; 10 positions match TRBD2. The receptor was isolated from a woman aged 25 to 45 in good health and CMV-seronegative. The CDR3 region has the DNA TGTGCCAGCAGAAGCGGGGGGGCCACAGATACGCAGTATTTT. Translated: CASRSGGATDTQYF.